This T cell receptor beta chain was identified in a study of blood T cells in healthy people across ages. Next came a second PCR, run for roughly 6 to 11 cycles, which used a sample-barcoded 5' primer along with a J-beta primer mix. A single record per CDR3 protein comes from TCRdb applying MiXCR to the 5' RACE reads. Of roughly 680,000 distinct CDR3 sequences in the sample, about 52% were seen once. Whole-study findings and limits: No one knew whether donors had CMV, which possibly confounded expanded clonotype changes.

This clonotype showed up just a few times. Antigen unknown. Germline CDR1 reads SGHNT; CDR2 reads YYREEE (reference sequence). The ends lost 2 bases at V and 2 bases at J; junction bases unmatched: 4. The CDR3 has 14 residues. There were healthy Caucasian individuals from Russia, aged roughly 6 to 100, serving as donors. Drawn from each donor were 9 to 10 milliliters of peripheral blood. The chain links TRBV5-4 to TRBJ2-7; TRBD1 aligns across 7 bases. Sequencing was done on a sample of blood. This TCR derives from a woman aged 55-69 years in good health. CDR3 DNA sequence: TGTGCCAGCAGCTTCGACAGGGTTCCCTACGAGCAGTACTTC. Translation gives CASSFDRVPYEQYF.